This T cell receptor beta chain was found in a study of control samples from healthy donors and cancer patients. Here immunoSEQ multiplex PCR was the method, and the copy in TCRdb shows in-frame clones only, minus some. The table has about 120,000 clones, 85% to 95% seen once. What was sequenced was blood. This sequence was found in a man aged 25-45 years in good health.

Written as DNA, the CDR3 is TGTGCCAGCACTTTAACAGGGCAAAACATTCAGTACTTC. It codes for CASTLTGQNIQYF. The chain couples TRBV7-2 to TRBJ2-4; a possible D gene is TRBD1 (6 bases). The CDR3 consists of 13 residues. Deletions cut 7 bases from V and 5 bases from J, with 12 bases between. Germline V gives CDR1 SGHTA, CDR2 FQGNSA.